The T cell receptor beta chain under discussion was sequenced for a study of blood T cell repertoires in COVID-19. About the study: COVID-19 samples, acute and convalescent, were from the United States, Italy and Spain. The analysed material was cDNA or gDNA that came from T cells, B-cell-depleted T cells, or PBMCs.

Source study methods: Reference gene primer amplification gave nucleated cell count estimates. Sequencing used immunoSEQ multiplex PCR; TCRdb keeps in-frame clones, though not all of them. Clone size and the V and J calls come from that table; the DNA yielded D and trimming. The sample comprises 150,000 to 200,000 clones, roughly 89% of which are singletons, and 0.62% rests with the top ten. Sequenced sample: peripheral blood. This receptor was obtained from a man aged 45-65 years with acute or convalescent COVID-19.

CDR3 region: CASSWDRRDGYTF. The DNA of the CDR3 is TGTGCCAGCAGCTGGGACAGACGCGATGGCTACACCTTC. This chain connects TRBV7-2 to TRBJ1-2; 7 nucleotides line up with TRBD1. Germline V CDR1 and CDR2: SGHTA, FQGNSA. This CDR3 is 13 amino acids long. Germline trimming cut 4 bases from V and 6 bases from J; bases unmatched to any gene: 5.